This TCR beta chain is drawn from a study of blood T cell repertoires in COVID-19. Across the study: Whether acute or convalescent, the COVID-19 samples came from the United States, Italy and Spain.

Methods used by the authors: Reference gene primer amplification in the assay estimated nucleated cell counts. The assay was immunoSEQ multiplex PCR, and TCRdb's table has in-frame clones only and misses some. The DNA gave D and trimming, while V, J and clone size come from that table. The sample yields approximately 230,000 clones, about 85% seen once. The clonotype was recovered from a young man with active or convalescent COVID-19. The sample was peripheral blood.

DNA of the CDR3: TGTGCCAGCTTTGGACTCCTAAACGTTGAGCAGTTCTTC. Translation gives CASFGLLNVEQFF. The J gene is TRBJ2-1, the V gene TRBV7-9; TRBD2 is a possible D gene (5 bases). The CDR3 length is 13 residues. CDR1 SEHNR and CDR2 FQNEAQ come from the germline V gene (reference sequence). The V and J ends lost 8 bases and 9 bases respectively, with 17 bases between them.